This T cell receptor (beta chain) comes out of a study of blood T cells in healthy people across ages. PCR was performed a second time for 7 to 11 cycles using a sample-barcoded 5' primer and a J-beta primer mix. The template-switch adaptor was a 5' adaptor with 12 random nucleotides. It tagged each cDNA molecule. TCRdb passed the 5' RACE reads through MiXCR, listing each CDR3 protein once. This table holds about 930,000 distinct CDR3 sequences, almost 30% found once. Samples had at least 7 million PBMCs isolated from them. Germline CDR1 SGHRS, CDR2 YFSETQ. The CDR3 is 15 amino acids. J gave up 11 bases and V 4 bases, and 14 bases lay outside the gene matches. The data were also submitted as part of a second study, on T cells of mothers and their children.

The chain carries TRBV5-1 and TRBJ2-5, with 10 bases lining up with TRBD1. The TCR sequence derives from a woman aged 40 to 50 in good health. The specimen was blood. The CDR3 DNA is TGCGCCAGCAGCCCCGACAGGGGGCTCTACAATGAGCAGTACTTC. It codes for CASSPDRGLYNEQYF.